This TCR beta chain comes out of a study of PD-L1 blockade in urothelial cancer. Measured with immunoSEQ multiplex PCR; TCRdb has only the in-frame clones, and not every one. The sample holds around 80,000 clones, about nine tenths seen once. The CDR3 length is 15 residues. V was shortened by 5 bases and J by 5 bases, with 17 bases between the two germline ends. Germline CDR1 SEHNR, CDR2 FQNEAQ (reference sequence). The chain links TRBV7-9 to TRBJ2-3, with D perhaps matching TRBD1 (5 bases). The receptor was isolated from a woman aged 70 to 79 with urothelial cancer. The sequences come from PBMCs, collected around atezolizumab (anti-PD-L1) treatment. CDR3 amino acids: CASSLGAGSRDTQYF. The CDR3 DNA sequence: TGTGCCAGCAGCCTTGGGGCAGGGTCTAGAGATACGCAGTATTTT.